A single sample is the source of the 9 T cell receptor beta chains below, sequenced in a study of patients with pleural tuberculosis. Each CDR3 protein is one row after TCRdb ran MiXCR on the reads. The repertoire has some 48,000 distinct CDR3 sequences, less than 9.5% of them found once; the top ten carry about 16%. The receptors here all came from a human donor with pleural tuberculosis.

The table lists this clonotype with many counts. The J gene is TRBJ2-3, the V gene TRBV20-1; the D gene is possibly TRBD2 (6 bases). Germline V gene lookup returns CDR1 DFQATT and CDR2 SNEGSKA (reference sequence). The CDR3 sequence is 15 residues long. Trimming removed 5 bases from V and 1 base from J, with 16 bases in between. CDR3 DNA: TGCAGTGCTCCCGTCGTAGCGGAGGGCACAGATACGCAGTATTTT. It codes for CSAPVVAEGTDTQYF.

This clonotype was found many times. This chain joins TRBV5-1 and TRBJ1-1; TRBD1 aligns across 10 bases. The CDR3 length is 15 residues. The V and J ends lost 4 bases and 1 base, in that order; junction bases with no gene match: 4. The germline gives CDR1 SGHRS, CDR2 YFSETQ. CDR3 protein: CASSGGDRGNTEAFF. CDR3 in DNA: TGCGCCAGCAGCGGAGGGGACAGGGGGAACACTGAAGCTTTCTTT.

The chain employs TRBV29-1 and TRBJ2-3; 7 bases agree with TRBD1. This CDR3 is 16 amino acids long. Germline CDR1 and CDR2: SQVTM and ANQGSEA. V shed 0 bases and J 1 base; nucleotides not matched to a gene: 7. The CDR3: CSVEDPNGQGTDTQYF. The CDR3 region has the DNA TGCAGCGTTGAAGATCCGAACGGACAGGGCACAGATACGCAGTATTTT.

This clonotype was seen ten or more times. In nucleotides, the CDR3 is TGCAGTGCTAGTCCCGGACAGGTGTCCTACGAGCAGTACTTC. This gives the protein CSASPGQVSYEQYF. The chain employs TRBV20-1 and TRBJ2-7; 7 positions agree with TRBD1. Germline CDR1 and CDR2: DFQATT and SNEGSKA (reference sequence). This CDR3 spans 14 amino acids. Germline trimming cut 3 bases from V and 1 base from J; bases unmatched to any gene: 6.

Details on this clonotype: The junction does not match germline at one end; this may be a read error. The chain employs TRBV6-1 and TRBJ2-5; D gene unclear. Germline CDR1 is MNHNS and CDR2 is SASEGT. The CDR3 loop spans 12 amino acids. CDR3 DNA sequence: TGTGCCAGCAGTGAAGCTCTCTCAGAGTACAACTTC. Its translation: CASSEALSEYNF.

This clonotype was detected many times. The chain is built from TRBV2 and TRBJ1-3; the match to TRBD1 covers 9 bases. The V segment lost 3 bases and the J segment 0 bases; nucleotides outside the gene matches: 3. The germline V gene encodes CDR1 SNHLY and CDR2 FYNNEI. The CDR3 spans 16 residues. In nucleotides, the CDR3 is TGTGCCAGCAGTGATGGGACAGGGCGCTCTGGAAACACCATATATTTT. Amino acid sequence: CASSDGTGRSGNTIYF.

This clonotype is classed as medium-sized. The chain carries TRBV12-3 or TRBV12-4 and TRBJ1-1; 8 nucleotides agree with TRBD1. J was trimmed by 0 bases and V by 6 bases; bases with no gene match: 12. The CDR3 has 17 amino acids. The CDR3 DNA reads TGTGCCAGCAGGGGTTGGGGGCAGGGGGCTTTGAACACTGAAGCTTTCTTT. Translation gives CASRGWGQGALNTEAFF.

By frequency in the sample, this clonotype is large. The V and J genes are TRBV11-2 and TRBJ2-3, with TRBD2 matching over 11 bases. CDR1 and CDR2 from the germline V gene are SGHAT and FQNNGV. The CDR3 has 15 residues. Losses at the gene ends were 6 bases for V and 6 bases for J; bases not matched to a gene: 8. The CDR3 is CASRRASGRTDTQYF. The CDR3 region has the DNA TGTGCCAGCAGGAGAGCTAGCGGGAGGACCGATACGCAGTATTTT.

This clonotype has at least ten counts. The rearrangement joins TRBV12-3 or TRBV12-4 to TRBJ2-1; weak D call: TRBD2 (6 bases). V dropped 6 bases and J dropped 6 bases, with 9 bases sitting between them. The CDR3 is 12 amino acids. In nucleotides, the CDR3 is TGTGCCAGCAGCCTTAGCGGCAATGAGCAGTTCTTC. Encoded protein: CASSLSGNEQFF.